The clone carrying this T cell receptor (beta chain) appeared a few times. TCRdb processed the 5' RACE reads anew with MiXCR; each CDR3 protein has one entry. The profile covers 700,000 to 950,000 distinct CDR3 sequences, with approximately 13% appearing a single time and 1.5% to 2% taken by the ten largest. The data were obtained in a study of identical twins. Germline V gene lookup returns CDR1 LNHDA and CDR2 SQIVND (reference sequence). The CDR3 contains 16 residues. V was cut by 0 bases and J by 8 bases, with 16 bases left in between. Separately, the same data were catalogued under a study of yellow fever vaccine responses in identical twins.

The chain couples TRBV19 to TRBJ1-4; D gene uncertain. The TCR comes from a woman between 18 and 29 years old in good health. The material sequenced was PBMCs. The CDR3 coding sequence is TGTGCCAGTAGTATAGATCCGAGAGACGCTGACGAAAAACTGTTTTTT. The encoded protein is CASSIDPRDADEKLFF.